This TCR beta chain stems from a study of shared clonotypes between healthy human individuals. Overall study findings and caveats: Apart from blood, nothing was sampled; tissue repertoires likely differ. Sharing across four donors was highest in naive CD4 (around 5%) and lowest in memory CD8 (around 0.4%). Non-shared clonotypes had lower generation probabilities than clonotypes shared by all four sorted-subset donors. Memory subsets had estimated richness that was generally smaller than that of naive subsets.

The assay was immunoSEQ multiplex PCR, and TCRdb's table has in-frame clones only and misses some. The sample yields 2,500,000 or so clones, about 90% seen once. CDR3 size: 13 residues. Germline loops: CDR1 MDHEN, CDR2 SYDVKM. This clone appeared once. Its antigen is as yet unknown. V is TRBV28 and J is TRBJ2-5; D is ambiguous. The J call may be mistaken, given a closer DNA end match to TRBJ2-7. Sequences were obtained from naive CD4+ T cells from PBMCs. Regarding subset: CD45RA+ positively selected. The sequence derives from a man aged 18 to 35 in good health. Some clones in this sample may be carry-over from other donors' samples. The CDR3 nucleotides are TGTGCCAGCAATGTTGGTAGGTCCTACGAGCAGTACTTC. Encoded protein: CASNVGRSYEQYF.